This record concerns one T cell receptor (beta chain) sequence. This clone was observed a single time. Its antigen remains unidentified. No much larger clone exists at a distance of one base, and base qualities are not known. For sequencing of the TCRbeta CDR3 region, genomic DNA was extracted from the sorted cells. TCRbeta CDR3 regions were sequenced using the immunoSEQ Assay. TCRdb's version of the immuneACCESS table is confined to in-frame rearrangements and falls short of the full clone set. An unresolved V gene accounts for under half of the shortfall where checked; the remainder is of unknown origin. This sample comprises about 84,000 clones, roughly nine tenths of them detected only once. Of the sample, 0.19% is held by the ten largest clones. This sample was included in a study of OX40 agonist ivuxolimab in advanced cancers. Some background on the complete study: Ivuxolimab was an agonistic, fully human IgG2 monoclonal antibody directed against OX40 (CD134), a costimulatory receptor. Intravenous ivuxolimab was administered to patients every 2 weeks at six dose levels: 0.01, 0.1, 0.3, 1.5, 3 and 10 mg/kg. Among the 52 dose-escalation patients, around 19 had hepatocellular carcinoma, approximately 15 melanoma, 9 renal cell carcinoma and 9 head and neck cancer. In the dose-escalation cohort, 75% to 90% of patients were male, and the mean age was around 60 years with a range of roughly 23 to 79. Prior anti-PD-1, anti-PD-L1 or anti-CTLA-4 therapy was permitted, and 30% to 50% of dose-escalation patients had received checkpoint inhibitors. Three dose-escalation patients achieved partial responses, one with hepatocellular carcinoma and two with cutaneous melanoma. Peripheral TCRbeta sequencing aimed to test whether ivuxolimab altered TCR sequence diversity and caused clonal T-cell expansion. The monotherapy dose-escalation portion (N of about 47 patients) of the phase I ivuxolimab trial is reported in the paper.

What the study reported, not specific to this receptor: After ivuxolimab, more expanded clones were found on average in CD8+ T cells than in CD4+ T cells. At doses from 0.1 to 3.0 mg/kg, clonal expansion was seen in both CD4+ and CD8+ blood T cells between baseline and week 6. Low levels of normalized T-cell clonal expansion were also seen in some nonresponding patients. The antigen specificity of the peripheral T cells that underwent clonal expansion was not determined. In partial responders in the 0.1-3.0 mg/kg groups, normalized peripheral clonal expansion was found to be among the lowest, especially among CD8+ T cells.

Based on the germline V gene, the CDR1 and CDR2 sequences are SGHRS and YFSETQ. Reading from cysteine to phenylalanine, the CDR3 counts 18 amino acids. This entry keeps only the CDR3 DNA: 54 bases, framed from base 1. V trim: 0 bases; J trim: 4 bases; unmatched bases: 12. The trial excluded patients who had a history of autoimmune disease or who were on systemic immunosuppression. In every dose cohort, peripheral blood was drawn for TCR sequencing at baseline, cycle 4 day 1, and cycle 7 day 1. The samples were taken from a phase I, first-in-human, multicenter, open-label dose-escalation trial of ivuxolimab. Adults with locally advanced or metastatic head and neck squamous cell, hepatocellular, melanoma or renal cell carcinoma were enrolled in the trial. Before TCR sequencing, CD4+ T cells and CD8+ T cells were sorted from peripheral blood as separate populations.

The chain links TRBV5-1 with TRBJ2-5; 10 middle bases align to TRBD2. Sample: CD4+ or CD8+ T cells sorted from blood, taken in a trial of the OX40 agonist ivuxolimab. The TCR was taken from an adult with an advanced solid tumor such as melanoma, head and neck, liver or kidney cancer. The CDR3 here reads CASSLERLAGARGETQYF. The DNA sequence is as follows: TGCGCCAGCAGCTTGGAACGCCTAGCGGGGGCGCGGGGAGAGACCCAGTACTTC.